These T cell receptor beta chains were read from a single sample in a study of Ad26.COV2.S vaccination and SARS-CoV-2 variants. Libraries were prepared by immunoSEQ multiplex PCR; TCRdb keeps only in-frame clonotypes and omits some of them. The sample lists about 680,000 clones, around 89% occurring once. Here the sequenced sample was peripheral blood, taken in a trial of Ad26.COV2.S vaccine versus placebo. Receptors were obtained from a person between 18 and 60 years old who received the Ad26.COV2.S COVID-19 vaccine or a placebo. Each CDR3 is given with its conserved first and last residue. D genes are given only for firm matches. Where a row states a size, it is once, few, many or the class of an expanded clone; other rows omit it.

>TRBV9|.|TRBJ2-3|.
TGTGCCAGCAGCGCTGACCGGGGGGATACGCAGTATTTT
CASSADRGDTQYF
>TRBV11-3|.|TRBJ2-1|.
TGTGCCAGCAGCTTAGAACCTGCGGGTCATGAGCAGTTCTTC
CASSLEPAGHEQFF
>TRBV30|.|TRBJ1-4|TRBD1
TGTGCCTGGTCACAGGGGACTAATGAAAAACTGTTTTTT
CAWSQGTNEKLFF
>TRBV18|once|TRBJ1-1|.
TGTGCCAGCTCCCGGCCCTTGTCCAGAATCCTCTTT
CASSRPLSRILF
>TRBV10-3|.|TRBJ2-5|TRBD1
TGTGCCATCAGTGAGAGGTGGGGGACAGAAGAGACCCAGTACTTC
CAISERWGTEETQYF
>TRBV5-1|.|TRBJ1-4|.
TGCGCCAGCAGCTTGGACGGGCTCTTACCTAATGAAAAACTGTTTTTT
CASSLDGLLPNEKLFF
>TRBV7-2|.|TRBJ1-2|.
TGTGCCAGCAGCTTAAGAGGAGGCTACACCTTC
CASSLRGGYTF
>TRBV13|once|TRBJ2-5|.
TGTGCCAGCAGCACCAGGGGATGGAGTCAAGAGACCCAGTACTTC
CASSTRGWSQETQYF
>TRBV7-2|.|TRBJ1-3|TRBD1
TGTGCCAGCAGCCCGACAGGGCCGTCTGGAAACACCATATATTTT
CASSPTGPSGNTIYF
>TRBV18|.|TRBJ2-3|TRBD1
TGTGCCAGCTCCCCCACCGGGACAGGGGGAACAGATACGCAGTATTTT
CASSPTGTGGTDTQYF
>TRBV30|.|TRBJ1-3|.
TGTGCCTGGAGTGTAGGGGGTTCAAACACCATATATTTT
CAWSVGGSNTIYF
>TRBV9|.|TRBJ2-3|TRBD2
TGTGCCACTCCGACTAGCGGAGGTCACGATACGCAGTATTTT
CATPTSGGHDTQYF
>TRBV11-2|.|TRBJ2-7|.
TGTGCCAGCAGCCCTGCGGGGTCAGGGTCCTACGAGCAGTACTTC
CASSPAGSGSYEQYF
>TRBV6-5|.|TRBJ1-5|.
TGTGCCAGCAGTTACGGGGGGAATCAGCCCCAGCATTTT
CASSYGGNQPQHF
>TRBV6-2/TRBV6-3|.|TRBJ2-7|.
TGTGCCAGCAGCGAAAGACAGGGACTCACGGTCTACGAGCAGTACTTC
CASSERQGLTVYEQYF
>TRBV5-8|.|TRBJ2-3|.
TGTGCCAGCAGCGGTAGGGAAGCAGATACGCAGTATTTT
CASSGREADTQYF
>TRBV18|.|TRBJ1-4|.
TGTGCCAGCTCTCCGAGCGCGGCCAAGGAAAAACTGTTTTTT
CASSPSAAKEKLFF
>TRBV7-2|.|TRBJ2-1|.
TGTGCCAGCAGCTTAGCGGGGGGGCAGCTCGGGCAGTTCTTC
CASSLAGGQLGQFF
>TRBV12-3/TRBV12-4|.|TRBJ1-1|.
TGTGCCAGCAGTTTTGGCACTGAAGCTTTCTTT
CASSFGTEAFF
>TRBV30|.|TRBJ2-1|TRBD2
TGTGCCTGGAGTGTTGCGGGAGTCAATGAGCAGTTCTTC
CAWSVAGVNEQFF
>TRBV7-2|.|TRBJ2-7|TRBD1
TGTGCCAGCAGCCCAGCCGGGACAGGGGTTCTCCGCTACGAGCAGTACTTC
CASSPAGTGVLRYEQYF
>TRBV7-9|.|TRBJ2-1|TRBD2
TGTGCCAGCAGCTTAGTCGCGGGGGGGCTGGATGAGCAGTTCTTC
CASSLVAGGLDEQFF
>TRBV4-3|.|TRBJ1-4|.
TGCGCCAGCAGCCAAGCCCCGCCGGGAGGAACAGATGAAAAACTGTTTTTT
CASSQAPPGGTDEKLFF
>TRBV5-6|.|TRBJ1-6|.
TGTGCCAGCAGCCTTTCGGGACGGTATAATTCACCCCTCCACTTT
CASSLSGRYNSPLHF
>TRBV10-3|.|TRBJ1-2|.
TGTGCCATCAGTGAGTCGGCAGCCGGCCATGGCTACACCTTC
CAISESAAGHGYTF
>TRBV4-3|once|TRBJ1-5|.
TGCGCCAGCAGCCAGAGGGAGAGGGAGCCCCAGCATTTT
CASSQREREPQHF
>TRBV19|.|TRBJ1-2|.
TGTGCCAGTAGTATAGTGGGCAGGGCCGACTATGGCTACACCTTC
CASSIVGRADYGYTF
>TRBV18|.|TRBJ2-5|TRBD2
TGTGCCAGCTCTTCCCGTAGCGGGAAAGGGGAGACCCAGTACTTC
CASSSRSGKGETQYF
>TRBV30|.|TRBJ2-1|TRBD2
TGTGCCTGGAGTGTCGGCAGCGGGGGCTACAATGAGCAGTTCTTC
CAWSVGSGGYNEQFF
>TRBV10-3|.|TRBJ1-1|TRBD1
TGTGCCATCATGGGCCAGGGGGAAACTGAAGCTTTCTTT
CAIMGQGETEAFF
>TRBV5-1|once|TRBJ2-4|.
TGCGCCAGCAGCCAGGGGCACATTCAGTACTTC
CASSQGHIQYF
>TRBV24-1|.|TRBJ1-2|.
TGTGCCACCTGGGGACCCGGGGGCTACACCTTC
CATWGPGGYTF
>TRBV30|.|TRBJ1-2|.
TGTGCCTGGACCGAGATTAACTATGGCTACACCTTC
CAWTEINYGYTF
>TRBV5-1|once|TRBJ2-7|TRBD1
TGCGCCAGCAGCTTAGGGACAGACCCCTACGAGCAGTACTTC
CASSLGTDPYEQYF